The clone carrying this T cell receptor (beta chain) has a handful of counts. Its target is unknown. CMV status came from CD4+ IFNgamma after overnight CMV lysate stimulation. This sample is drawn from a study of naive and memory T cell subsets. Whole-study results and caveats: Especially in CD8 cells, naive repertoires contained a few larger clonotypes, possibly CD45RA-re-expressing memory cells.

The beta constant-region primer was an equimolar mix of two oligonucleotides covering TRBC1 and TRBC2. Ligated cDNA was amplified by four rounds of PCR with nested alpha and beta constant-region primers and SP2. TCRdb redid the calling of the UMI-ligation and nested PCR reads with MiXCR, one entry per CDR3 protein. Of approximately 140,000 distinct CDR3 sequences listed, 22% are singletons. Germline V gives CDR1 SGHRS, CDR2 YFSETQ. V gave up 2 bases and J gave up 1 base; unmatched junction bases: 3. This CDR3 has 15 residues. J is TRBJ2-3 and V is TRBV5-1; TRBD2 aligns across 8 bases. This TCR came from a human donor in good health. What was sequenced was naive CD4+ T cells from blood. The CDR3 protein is CASSFSGKRTDTQYF. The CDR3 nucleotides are TGCGCCAGCAGCTTTAGCGGGAAACGCACAGATACGCAGTATTTT.